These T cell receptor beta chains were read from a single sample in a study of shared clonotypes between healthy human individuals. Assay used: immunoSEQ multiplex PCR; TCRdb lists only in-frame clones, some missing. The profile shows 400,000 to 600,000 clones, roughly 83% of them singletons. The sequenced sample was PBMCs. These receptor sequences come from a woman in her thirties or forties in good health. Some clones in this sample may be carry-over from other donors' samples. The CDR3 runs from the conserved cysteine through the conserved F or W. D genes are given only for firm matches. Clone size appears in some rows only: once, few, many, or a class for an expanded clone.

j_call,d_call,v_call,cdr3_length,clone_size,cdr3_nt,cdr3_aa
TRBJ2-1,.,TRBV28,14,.,TGTGCCAGCACCTCTTGGGGGGTCGACAATGAGCAGTTCTTC,CASTSWGVDNEQFF
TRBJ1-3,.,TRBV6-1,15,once,TGTGCCAGCAGTTTACACCCGGACTCTGGAAACACCATATATTTT,CASSLHPDSGNTIYF
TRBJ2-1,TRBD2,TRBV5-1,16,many,TGCGCCAGCAGCAACCGTGGGATAGCGGGGAGGAATGAGCAGTTCTTC,CASSNRGIAGRNEQFF
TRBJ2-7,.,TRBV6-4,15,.,TGTGCCAGCAGTCCCCGACTAGATCCGCCCTACGAGCAGTACTTC,CASSPRLDPPYEQYF
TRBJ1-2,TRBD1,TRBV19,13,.,TGTGCCAGCGTGGACAGGGGAGAGTATGGCTACACCTTC,CASVDRGEYGYTF
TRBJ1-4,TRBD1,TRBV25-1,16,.,TGTGCCAGCAGTACGGACAGGGGACAAGTTAATGAAAAACTGTTTTTT,CASSTDRGQVNEKLFF
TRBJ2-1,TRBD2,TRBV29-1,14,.,TGCAGCGTTGGGACTAGCGGGAGTGGAAGTGAGCAGTTCTTC,CSVGTSGSGSEQFF
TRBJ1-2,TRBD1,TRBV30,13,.,TGTGCCTGGAGTCCTGGGACAGCTCATGGCTACACCTTC,CAWSPGTAHGYTF
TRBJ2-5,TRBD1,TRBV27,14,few,TGTGCCAGCAGTTCTACGACAGGGAAGGGGACCCAGTACTTC,CASSSTTGKGTQYF
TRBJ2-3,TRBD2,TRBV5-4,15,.,TGTGCCAGCAGCTTGAGGGCGGGAGGGTCAGATACGCAGTATTTT,CASSLRAGGSDTQYF
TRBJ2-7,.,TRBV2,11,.,TGTGCCAGCAGTGGGGGATACGAGCAGTACTTC,CASSGGYEQYF
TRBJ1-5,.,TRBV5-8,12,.,TGTGCCAGCAGCTTGGGGAATCAGCCCCAGCATTTT,CASSLGNQPQHF
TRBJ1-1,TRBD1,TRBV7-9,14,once,TGTGCCAGCAGCTTAGGACAGGGACACGCTGAGGGTTTCTTT,CASSLGQGHAEGFF
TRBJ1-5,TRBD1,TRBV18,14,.,TGTGCCAGCTCCCTACAGGGGTGGCATCAGCCCCAGCATTTT,CASSLQGWHQPQHF
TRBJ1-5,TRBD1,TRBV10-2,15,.,TGCGCCAGCAGAGGACAGGGGGAGTCGGGTCAGCCCCAGCATTTT,CASRGQGESGQPQHF
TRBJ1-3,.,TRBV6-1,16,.,TGTGCCAGCAGTGCAGGGACATCGGTCAGTGGAAACACCATATATTTT,CASSAGTSVSGNTIYF
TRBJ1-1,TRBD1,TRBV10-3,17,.,TGTGCCATCAGTGAGTCAACGGGACAGGGGATGAACACTGAAGCTTTCTTT,CAISESTGQGMNTEAFF
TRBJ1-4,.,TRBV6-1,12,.,TGTGCCAGCAGTGAAATCTTTGAAAAACTGTTTTTT,CASSEIFEKLFF
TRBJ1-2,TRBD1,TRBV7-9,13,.,TGTGCCAGCAGCGGGGACAGGGCCAGCGGCTACACCTTC,CASSGDRASGYTF
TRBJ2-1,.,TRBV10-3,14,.,TGTGCCATCAGTGTGGGGAGCTCCTACAATGAGCAGTTCTTC,CAISVGSSYNEQFF
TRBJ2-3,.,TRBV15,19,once,TGTGCCACCCGCAGAGGATATAGTTCTAATAGCCCCAACACAGATACGCAGTATTTT,CATRRGYSSNSPNTDTQYF
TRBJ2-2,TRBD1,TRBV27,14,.,TGTGCCAGCAGACTTGGACAGGCCACCGGGGAGCTGTTTTTT,CASRLGQATGELFF
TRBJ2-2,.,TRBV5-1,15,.,TGCGCCAGCAGCTTGGGAGCGGTGGCAAACGGGGAGCTGTTTTTT,CASSLGAVANGELFF
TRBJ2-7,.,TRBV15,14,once,TGTGCCACCAGCAGAGAAGACAGCTTCTACGAGCAGTACTTC,CATSREDSFYEQYF
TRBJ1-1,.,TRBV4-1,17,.,TGCGCCAGCAGCCAAGTATCCGGGGGGCGCGGGGACACTGAAGCTTTCTTT,CASSQVSGGRGDTEAFF
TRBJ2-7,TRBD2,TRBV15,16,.,TGTGCCACCAGCAGAGATGAGGCTAGCGGGAGGGCCGAGCAGTACTTC,CATSRDEASGRAEQYF
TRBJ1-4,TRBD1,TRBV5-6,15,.,TGTGCCAGCAGCTCGACAGGGGTAAAAGCGGAAAAACTGTTTTTT,CASSSTGVKAEKLFF
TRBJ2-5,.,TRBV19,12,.,TGTGCCAGTAGTATCGGGCGAGAGACCCAGTACTTC,CASSIGRETQYF
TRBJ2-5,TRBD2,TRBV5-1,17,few,TGCGCCAGCAGCTTGTCTAACACCGGGGGGGTCCAAGAGACCCAGTACTTC,CASSLSNTGGVQETQYF
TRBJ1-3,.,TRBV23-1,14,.,TGCGCCACCAGCTCGGCCCTCGGTGAAAACACCATATATTTT,CATSSALGENTIYF
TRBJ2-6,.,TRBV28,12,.,TGTGCCAGCAACTCTGGGGCCAACGTCCTGACTTTC,CASNSGANVLTF
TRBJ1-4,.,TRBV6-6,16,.,TGTGCCAGCAGTTCCCCTAGGACAGCAACTAATGAAAAACTGTTTTTT,CASSSPRTATNEKLFF
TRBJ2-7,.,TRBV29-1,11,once,TGCAGCGTTGAGGAGAACTACGAGCAGTACTTC,CSVEENYEQYF
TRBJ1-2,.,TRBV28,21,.,TGTGCCAGCAGATACCCCGGGGGTGGTAAGGGAGGGGAGCGCCAGGCCTATGGCTACACCTTC,CASRYPGGGKGGERQAYGYTF
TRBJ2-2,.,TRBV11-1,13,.,TGTGCCAGCAGCTTAGAGGGGAGCGGGGAGCTGTTTTTT,CASSLEGSGELFF
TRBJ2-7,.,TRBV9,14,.,TGTGCCAGCAGCCCGAGAATGTCGGCGGCCGAGCAGTACTTC,CASSPRMSAAEQYF
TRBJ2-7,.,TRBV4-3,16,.,TGCGCCAGCAGCCAAGTGTTTAGTGAACAGATCTACGAGCAGTACTTC,CASSQVFSEQIYEQYF
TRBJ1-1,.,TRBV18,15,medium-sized,TGTGCCAGCTCACCCTGGACAGCCATGAACACTGAAGCTTTCTTT,CASSPWTAMNTEAFF
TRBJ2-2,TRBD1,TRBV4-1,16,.,TGCGCCAGCAGCCGCCTACAGGGGTCGACCACCGGGGAGCTGTTTTTT,CASSRLQGSTTGELFF
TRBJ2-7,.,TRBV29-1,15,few,TGCAGCGTTGAAGAGCCAGGGGACTACTCCTACGAGCAGTACTTC,CSVEEPGDYSYEQYF
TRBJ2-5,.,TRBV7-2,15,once,TGTGCCAGCACCAAGGCTAGCGCCAGGGGTGAGACCCAGTACTTC,CASTKASARGETQYF
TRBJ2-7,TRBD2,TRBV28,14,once,TGTGCCAGCAGTTCGGCGGGAGGGCCCTACGAGCAGTACTTC,CASSSAGGPYEQYF
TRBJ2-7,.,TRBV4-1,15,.,TGCGCCAGCAGCTACCAGGCCCGGACACTTGGCGAGCAGTACTTC,CASSYQARTLGEQYF
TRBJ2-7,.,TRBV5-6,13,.,TGTGCCAGCAGCTTGAATGGGGGGCGCGAGCAGTACTTC,CASSLNGGREQYF
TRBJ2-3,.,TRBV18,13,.,TGTGCCAGCTCGAGAGCGAATGGTGATACGCAGTATTTT,CASSRANGDTQYF
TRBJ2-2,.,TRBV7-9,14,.,TGTGCCAGCAGCTTGGAGGGAGCGGCCGGGGAGCTGTTTTTT,CASSLEGAAGELFF
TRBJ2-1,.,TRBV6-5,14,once,TGTGCCAGCAGTTACTTAACTAGAGACAATGAGCAGTTCTTC,CASSYLTRDNEQFF
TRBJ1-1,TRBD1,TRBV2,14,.,TGTGCCAGCAGTGGAAACAGGGGGACTACTGAAGCTTTCTTT,CASSGNRGTTEAFF
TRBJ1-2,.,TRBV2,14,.,TGTGCCAGCAGTGACGCCATGGCTAACTATGGCTACACCTTC,CASSDAMANYGYTF
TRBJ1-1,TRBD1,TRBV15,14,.,TGTGCCACCAGCAGGAGACAGGGGATGGATAAAGCTTTCTTT,CATSRRQGMDKAFF
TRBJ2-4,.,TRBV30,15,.,TGTGCCTGGTCTTATCAGGGGCTAGCCAAAAACATTCAGTACTTC,CAWSYQGLAKNIQYF
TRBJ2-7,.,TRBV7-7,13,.,TGTGCCAGCAGCTCTTTTCTCGGATACGAGCAGTACTTC,CASSSFLGYEQYF
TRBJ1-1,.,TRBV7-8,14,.,TGTGCCAGCAGCTTGGCAGGGTTTGGCACTGAAGCTTTCTTT,CASSLAGFGTEAFF
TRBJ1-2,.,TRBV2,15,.,TGTGCCAGCAGTGAAGCGCTTGGGAGCCCGAGCGGCTACACCTTC,CASSEALGSPSGYTF
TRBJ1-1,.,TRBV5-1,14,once,TGCGCCAGCAGCTTGGATCTAGGGAACACTGAAGCTTTCTTT,CASSLDLGNTEAFF
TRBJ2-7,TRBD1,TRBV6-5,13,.,TGTGCCAGCAGTCCGACAGGGGCCTACGAGCAGTACTTC,CASSPTGAYEQYF
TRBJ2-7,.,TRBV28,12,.,TGTGCCAGCAGTTGGGCGACCTACGAGCAGTACTTC,CASSWATYEQYF
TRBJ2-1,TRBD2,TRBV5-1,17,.,TGCGCCAGCAGCTTCCGACTAGCGGGAGGAATCTACAATGAGCAGTTCTTC,CASSFRLAGGIYNEQFF
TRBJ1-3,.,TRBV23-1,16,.,TGCGCCAGCAGTCAATCGGTGGGGAATCCTGGAAACACCATATATTTT,CASSQSVGNPGNTIYF